Listed here are 21 T cell receptor beta chains from one sample, sequenced in a study of OX40 agonist ivuxolimab in advanced cancers. Sequencing was performed with immunoSEQ multiplex PCR; in TCRdb, only in-frame clones are kept and a portion is missing. The table records tens of thousands of clones, 70% to 90% of them present only once. This material consisted of CD4+ or CD8+ T cells sorted from blood, taken in a trial of the OX40 agonist ivuxolimab. These receptors all come from an adult with an advanced solid tumor such as melanoma, head and neck, liver or kidney cancer.

The chain couples TRBV18 to TRBJ1-5; D is perhaps TRBD1 (5 bases). Trimming took off 3 bases at V and 7 bases at J, with 10 bases between the two ends. Germline V CDR1 and CDR2: KGHSH, LQKENI. CDR3 length: 13 residues. The CDR3 protein is CASSPPGGQPQHF. CDR3 in DNA: TGTGCCAGCTCACCCCCTGGGGGACAGCCCCAGCATTTT.

The chain combines TRBV27 with TRBJ2-5; 7 bases map to TRBD2. Germline V lookup: CDR1 MNHEY, CDR2 SMNVEV (reference sequence). The J segment lost 4 bases and the V segment lost 6 bases, leaving 11 bases of the junction unmatched. This CDR3 comprises 15 residues. This CDR3 is CASRFSTSRRETQYF. CDR3 sequence (DNA): TGTGCCAGCAGATTCTCGACTAGCAGGAGAGAGACCCAGTACTTC.

The V and J genes are TRBV6-1 and TRBJ1-2, with D maybe TRBD1 (5 bases). This CDR3 comprises 12 residues. CDR1 and CDR2 from the germline V gene are MNHNS and SASEGT. V was clipped by 5 bases and J by 7 bases, with 11 bases between them. CDR3 coding DNA: TGTGCCAGCAGTTCAGGGACCGGTGGCTACACCTTC. Its protein product is CASSSGTGGYTF.

This chain joins TRBV15 and TRBJ1-2, with D uncertain. Trimming took off 0 bases at V and 8 bases at J, with 10 bases between the two ends. The CDR3 runs to 13 residues. Germline-derived CDR1 and CDR2 are LNHNV and YYDKDF (reference sequence). CDR3 region: CATSRESAGGYTF. CDR3 DNA sequence: TGTGCCACCAGCAGAGAATCGGCCGGCGGCTACACCTTC.

The genes are TRBV6-1 and TRBJ2-1; no firm D call. The CDR3 runs to 14 residues. V lost 6 bases, J lost 1 base, and 10 bases lay in between. Germline V gene data show CDR1 as MNHNS and CDR2 as SASEGT. This chain's CDR3 is CASSRTRSYNEQFF. In nucleotides, the CDR3 is TGTGCCAGCAGCAGAACTCGGTCCTACAATGAGCAGTTCTTC.

The chain recombines TRBV7-2 with TRBJ1-4; 7 bases fit TRBD1. CDR3 length: 18 residues. J was trimmed by 2 bases and V by 1 base; bases with no gene match: 10. Germline V lookup: CDR1 SGHTA, CDR2 FQGNSA. The CDR3 reads CASSLVGGSSSTNEKLFF. The DNA of the CDR3 is TGTGCCAGCAGCTTAGTAGGGGGCAGCTCTTCGACTAATGAAAAACTGTTTTTT.

The CDR3 reads CASSIGTAGANVLTF. The CDR3 DNA is TGTGCCAGTAGTATCGGGACAGCCGGGGCCAACGTCCTGACTTTC. This chain uses TRBV19 with TRBJ2-6; 7 nucleotides line up with TRBD1. The CDR3 runs 15 residues. The ends lost 3 bases at V and 4 bases at J; junction bases unmatched: 3. CDR1 and CDR2 (germline): LNHDA, SQIVND (reference sequence).

The J gene is TRBJ2-5, the V gene TRBV15; 7 bases align to TRBD1. V trimming: 3 bases; J trimming: 5 bases; junction bases outside the gene matches: 6. Germline-derived CDR1 and CDR2 are LNHNV and YYDKDF (reference sequence). This CDR3 has 14 residues. The CDR3 nucleotides are TGTGCCACCAGCAGCCAGACAGGGCTCGAGACCCAGTACTTC. It specifies CATSSQTGLETQYF.

The CDR3 nucleotides are TGTGCCACCAGCAGAGGACAGGAATATTCCACAGATACGCAGTATTTT. Its protein product is CATSRGQEYSTDTQYF. The J gene is TRBJ2-3, the V gene TRBV15; tentative D call: TRBD1 (6 bases). This CDR3 contains 16 residues. Trimming pared 1 base from V and 2 bases from J, leaving 13 bases between. Germline values: CDR1 LNHNV, CDR2 YYDKDF (reference sequence).

The chain recombines TRBV7-3 with TRBJ2-1; TRBD2 agrees at 14 bases. Germline lookup yields CDR1 SGHTA and CDR2 FQGTGA. With V trimmed by 5 bases and J by 7 bases, 10 bases remained unmatched. This CDR3 has 17 amino acids. CDR3 DNA sequence: TGTGCCAGCAGCACAACAACGGGACTAGCGGGAGCTAATGAGCAGTTCTTC. Residues: CASSTTTGLAGANEQFF.

This clone was detected only a few times. The chain recombines TRBV9 with TRBJ2-1; TRBD2 might be the D (5 bases). The CDR3 runs 13 residues. The germline V gene has CDR1 SGDLS and CDR2 YYNGEE. The V gene lost 0 bases and the J gene lost 6 bases, with 7 bases spanning the gap. The CDR3 spells CASSVGTFNEQFF. The CDR3 DNA reads as TGTGCCAGCAGCGTAGGGACTTTCAATGAGCAGTTCTTC.

This clone has more than one count but fewer than ten. The rearrangement joins TRBV18 to TRBJ2-3; TRBD2 might be the D (6 bases). The CDR3 is made up of 15 amino acids. Trimming removed 3 bases from V and 0 bases from J, with 10 bases in between. CDR1 and CDR2 (germline): KGHSH, LQKENI. The CDR3 nucleotides are TGTGCCAGCTCACCTATCGGGAGAAGCACAGATACGCAGTATTTT. Its protein is CASSPIGRSTDTQYF. The full variable domain, completed using reference TRBV18 and TRBJ2-3, is NAGVMQNPRHLVRRRGQEARLRCSPMKGHSHVYWYRQLPEEGLKFMVYLQKENIIDESGMPKERFSAEFPKEGPSILRIQQVVRGDSAAYFCASSPIGRSTDTQYFGPGTRLTVL.

V and J are TRBV5-4 and TRBJ2-7; D tentatively fits TRBD1 or TRBD2 (5 bases each). This CDR3 spans 15 amino acids. Trimming took off 1 base at V and 0 bases at J, with 11 bases between the two ends. Germline V gives CDR1 SGHNT, CDR2 YYREEE (reference sequence). The CDR3 coding sequence is TGTGCCAGCAGCTTGCCGGGACCGAACTCCTACGAGCAGTACTTC. Amino acids: CASSLPGPNSYEQYF.

This rearrangement joins TRBV7-9 to TRBJ2-3, with D maybe TRBD2 (5 bases). Germline assignment: CDR1 SEHNR and CDR2 FQNEAQ (reference sequence). The CDR3 length is 14 residues. Between the trimmed V and J ends, which lost 1 base and 6 bases, there was a span of 11 bases. In DNA form, the CDR3 reads TGTGCCAGCAGCTTAGGTCCAACGGGGGATACGCAGTATTTT. Translating gives CASSLGPTGDTQYF.

To note about this clone: Distinct nucleotide sequences in the sample also encode this CDR3. Here the CDR3 reads CASSQTRSGLAGGSRDTGELFF. CDR3 DNA sequence: TGCGCCAGCAGCCAAACTCGATCAGGACTAGCGGGAGGGTCGCGAGACACCGGGGAGCTGTTTTTT. The V call is TRBV4-1, the J call TRBJ2-2, with 15 bases lining up with TRBD2. The CDR3 loop spans 22 amino acids. V shed 2 bases, J shed 3 bases, and the junction held 16 bases outside the gene matches. Germline values: CDR1 MGHRA, CDR2 YSYEKL.

The chain combines TRBV7-2 with TRBJ1-2; tentatively, D is TRBD1 (5 bases). CDR3 length: 16 residues. The V gene's germline CDR1 is SGHTA and CDR2 FQGNSA. Trimming left V 1 base short and J 5 bases short, with 17 bases between. The CDR3 sequence: CASSLDSGGSGYGYTF. The DNA of the CDR3 is TGTGCCAGCAGCTTAGATTCTGGGGGGAGTGGGTATGGCTACACCTTC.

The J gene is TRBJ2-5, the V gene TRBV18; 8 nucleotides align to TRBD1. Germline CDR1 KGHSH, CDR2 LQKENI. V trimming: 0 bases; J trimming: 2 bases; junction bases outside the gene matches: 8. There are 17 residues in the CDR3. This CDR3 reads CASSPPGPGTGQETQYF. CDR3 nucleotides: TGTGCCAGCTCACCACCGGGTCCCGGGACAGGTCAAGAGACCCAGTACTTC.

This clone turned up a few times. The gene calls are TRBV10-1 and TRBJ1-1; 7 bases agree with TRBD1. Germline CDR1 is WNHNN and CDR2 is SYGVQD (reference sequence). CDR3 length: 13 residues. V shed 2 bases, J shed 10 bases, and the junction held 7 bases outside the gene matches. The CDR3 DNA reads TGCGCCAGCAGTGAGGTGGGGGACAGAAGAGCTTTCTTT. Translated: CASSEVGDRRAFF.

The chain is built from TRBV7-2 and TRBJ1-1, with 7 nucleotides matching TRBD1. The junction had 0 bases not matched to a gene; V was cut back by 1 base and J by 1 base. The germline V gene encodes CDR1 SGHTA and CDR2 FQGNSA. The CDR3 runs 14 residues. CDR3 region: CASSLDRGNTEAFF. In nucleotides, the CDR3 is TGTGCCAGCAGCTTAGACAGGGGGAACACTGAAGCTTTCTTT.

J is TRBJ2-3 and V is TRBV2; D is unclear. V was cut by 6 bases and J by 2 bases, with 9 bases left in between. The CDR3 is 13 residues long. Germline CDR1 is SNHLY and CDR2 is FYNNEI. DNA for the CDR3: TGTGCCAGCAGCCTCCTCTACACAGATACGCAGTATTTT. This codes for CASSLLYTDTQYF.

The chain uses TRBV28 and TRBJ1-6; possibly TRBD1 for D (5 bases). The CDR3 has 17 amino acids. V lost 3 bases to trimming and J lost 8 bases, with 20 bases between them. In germline, CDR1 is MDHEN, CDR2 SYDVKM. The CDR3 reads CASSFSSGPWGDSPLHF. DNA for the CDR3: TGTGCCAGCAGTTTTTCATCCGGCCCCTGGGGGGATTCACCCCTCCACTTT.